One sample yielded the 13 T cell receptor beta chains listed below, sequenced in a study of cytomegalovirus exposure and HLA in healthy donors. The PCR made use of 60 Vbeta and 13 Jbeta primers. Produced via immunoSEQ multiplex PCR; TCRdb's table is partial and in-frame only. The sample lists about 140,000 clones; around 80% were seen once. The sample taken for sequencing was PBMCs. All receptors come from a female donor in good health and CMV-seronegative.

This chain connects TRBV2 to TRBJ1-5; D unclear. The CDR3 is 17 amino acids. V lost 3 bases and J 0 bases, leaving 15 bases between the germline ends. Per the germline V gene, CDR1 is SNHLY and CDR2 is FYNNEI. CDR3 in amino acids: CASSDPVSRVSNQPQHF. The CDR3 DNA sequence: TGTGCCAGCAGTGACCCGGTCAGCCGGGTTAGCAATCAGCCCCAGCATTTT.

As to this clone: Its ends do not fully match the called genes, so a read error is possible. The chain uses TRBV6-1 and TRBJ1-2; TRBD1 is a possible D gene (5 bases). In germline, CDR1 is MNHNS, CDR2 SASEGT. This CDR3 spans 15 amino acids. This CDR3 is CASIPGVDGDYGYPF. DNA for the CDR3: TGTGCCAGCATACCGGGGGTGGACGGTGACTATGGCTACCCCTTC.

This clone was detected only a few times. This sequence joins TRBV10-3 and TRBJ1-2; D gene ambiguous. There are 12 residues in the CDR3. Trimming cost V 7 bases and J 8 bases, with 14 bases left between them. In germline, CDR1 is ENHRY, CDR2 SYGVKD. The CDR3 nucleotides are TGTGCCATCACTGGGCCGGGGAGAGGCTACACCTTC. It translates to CAITGPGRGYTF.

The chain's CDR3 is CASSIEPNRGGQPQHF. CDR3 DNA: TGTGCCAGTAGTATAGAGCCTAACAGGGGAGGACAGCCCCAGCATTTT. The genes are TRBV19 and TRBJ1-5, with 7 bases fitting TRBD1. The CDR3 loop spans 16 amino acids. Germline assignment: CDR1 LNHDA and CDR2 SQIVND (reference sequence). The V segment lost 0 bases and the J segment 7 bases; nucleotides outside the gene matches: 9.

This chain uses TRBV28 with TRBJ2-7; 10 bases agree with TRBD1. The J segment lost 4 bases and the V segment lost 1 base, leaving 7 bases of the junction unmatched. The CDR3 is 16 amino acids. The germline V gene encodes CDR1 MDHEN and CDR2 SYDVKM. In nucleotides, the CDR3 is TGTGCCAGCAGTTTATCCCGGACAGGGGGGATGTACGAGCAGTACTTC. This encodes CASSLSRTGGMYEQYF. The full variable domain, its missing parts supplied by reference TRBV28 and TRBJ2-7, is DVKVTQSSRYLVKRTGEKVFLECVQDMDHENMFWYRQDPGLGLRLIYFSYDVKMKEKGDIPEGYSVSREKKERFSLILESASTNQTSMYLCASSLSRTGGMYEQYFGPGTRLTVT.

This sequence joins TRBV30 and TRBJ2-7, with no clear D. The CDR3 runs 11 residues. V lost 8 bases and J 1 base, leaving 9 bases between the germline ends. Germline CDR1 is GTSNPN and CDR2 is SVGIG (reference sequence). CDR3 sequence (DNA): TGTGCCCTCGTGACTTCCTACGAGCAGTACTTC. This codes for CALVTSYEQYF.

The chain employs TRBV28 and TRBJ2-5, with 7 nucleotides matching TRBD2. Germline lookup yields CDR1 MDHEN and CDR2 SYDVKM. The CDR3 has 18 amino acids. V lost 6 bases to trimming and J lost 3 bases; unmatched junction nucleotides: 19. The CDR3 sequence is CASSLGRVFTTSKETQYF. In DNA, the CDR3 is TGTGCCAGCAGCTTGGGGAGGGTGTTTACTACCAGCAAAGAGACCCAGTACTTC.

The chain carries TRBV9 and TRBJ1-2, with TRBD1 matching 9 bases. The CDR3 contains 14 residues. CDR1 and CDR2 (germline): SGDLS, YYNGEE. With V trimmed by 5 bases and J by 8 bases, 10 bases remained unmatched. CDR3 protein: CASSEGTGKEGYTF. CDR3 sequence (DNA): TGTGCCAGCAGTGAAGGGACAGGGAAAGAGGGCTACACCTTC.

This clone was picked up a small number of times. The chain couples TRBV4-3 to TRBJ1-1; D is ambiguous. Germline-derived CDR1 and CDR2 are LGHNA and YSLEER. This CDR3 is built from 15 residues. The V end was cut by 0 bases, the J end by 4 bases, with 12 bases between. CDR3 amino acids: CASSQDLGLGTEAFF. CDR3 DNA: TGCGCCAGCAGCCAAGATCTAGGATTGGGCACTGAAGCTTTCTTT.

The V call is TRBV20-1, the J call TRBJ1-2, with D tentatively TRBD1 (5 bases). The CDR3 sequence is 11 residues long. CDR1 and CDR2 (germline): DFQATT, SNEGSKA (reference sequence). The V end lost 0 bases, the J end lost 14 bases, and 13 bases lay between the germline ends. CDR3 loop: CSARDHERGTF. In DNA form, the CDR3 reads TGCAGTGCTAGAGATCACGAAAGGGGAACCTTC.

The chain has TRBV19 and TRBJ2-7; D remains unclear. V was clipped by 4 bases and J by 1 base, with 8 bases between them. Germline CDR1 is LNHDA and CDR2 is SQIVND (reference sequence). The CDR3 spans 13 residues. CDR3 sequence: CASSKIGSYEQYF. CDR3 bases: TGTGCCAGTAGTAAAATCGGGTCCTACGAGCAGTACTTC.

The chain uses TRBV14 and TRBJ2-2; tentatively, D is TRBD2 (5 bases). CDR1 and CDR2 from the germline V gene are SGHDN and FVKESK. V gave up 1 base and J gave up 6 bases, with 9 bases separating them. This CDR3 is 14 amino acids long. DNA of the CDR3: TGTGCCAGCAGCCAAGCAACCGGGGCCGGGGAGCTGTTTTTT. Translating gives CASSQATGAGELFF. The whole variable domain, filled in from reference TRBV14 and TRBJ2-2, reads EAGVTQFPSHSVIEKGQTVTLRCDPISGHDNLYWYRRVMGKEIKFLLHFVKESKQDESGMPNNRFLAERTGGTYSTLKVQPAELEDSGVYFCASSQATGAGELFFGEGSRLTVL.

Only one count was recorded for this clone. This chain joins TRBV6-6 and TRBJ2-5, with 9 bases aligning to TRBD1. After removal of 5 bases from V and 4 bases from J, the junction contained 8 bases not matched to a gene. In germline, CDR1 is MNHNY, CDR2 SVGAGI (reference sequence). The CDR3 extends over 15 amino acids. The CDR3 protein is CASSDIQGAVETQYF. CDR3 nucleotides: TGTGCCAGCAGTGACATACAGGGGGCCGTAGAGACCCAGTACTTC.